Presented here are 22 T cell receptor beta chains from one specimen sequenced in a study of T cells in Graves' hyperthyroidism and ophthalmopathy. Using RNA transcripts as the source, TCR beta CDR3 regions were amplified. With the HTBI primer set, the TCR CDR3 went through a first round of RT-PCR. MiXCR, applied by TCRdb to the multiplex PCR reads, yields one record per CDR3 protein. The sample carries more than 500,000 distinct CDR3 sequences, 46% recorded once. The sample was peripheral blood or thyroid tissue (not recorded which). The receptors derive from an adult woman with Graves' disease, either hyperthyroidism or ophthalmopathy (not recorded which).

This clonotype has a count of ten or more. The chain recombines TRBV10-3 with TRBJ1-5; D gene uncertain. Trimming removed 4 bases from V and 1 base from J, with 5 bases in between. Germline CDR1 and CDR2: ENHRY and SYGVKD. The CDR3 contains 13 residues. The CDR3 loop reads CAISAGSNQPQHF. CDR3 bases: TGTGCCATCAGTGCCGGCAGCAATCAGCCCCAGCATTTT.

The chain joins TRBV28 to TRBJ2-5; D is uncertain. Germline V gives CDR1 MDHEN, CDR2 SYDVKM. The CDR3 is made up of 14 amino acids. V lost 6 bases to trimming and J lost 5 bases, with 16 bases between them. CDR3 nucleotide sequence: TGTGCCAGCAGCCCCAACACAATAGGGGAGACCCAGTACTTC. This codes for CASSPNTIGETQYF.

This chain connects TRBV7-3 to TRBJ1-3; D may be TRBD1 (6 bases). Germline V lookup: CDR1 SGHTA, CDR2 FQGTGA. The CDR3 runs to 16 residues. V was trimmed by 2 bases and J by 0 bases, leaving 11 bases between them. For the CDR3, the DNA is TGTGCCAGCAGCTTATCACAGGGTGGCTCTGGAAACACCATATATTTT. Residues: CASSLSQGGSGNTIYF.

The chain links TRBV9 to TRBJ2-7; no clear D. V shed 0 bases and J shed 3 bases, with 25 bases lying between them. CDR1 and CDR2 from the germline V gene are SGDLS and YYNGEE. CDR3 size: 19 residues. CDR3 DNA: TGTGCCAGCAGCGTAGTGGTGGTGTCGAGTGACACCTTGATCTACGAGCAGTACTTC. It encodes CASSVVVVSSDTLIYEQYF.

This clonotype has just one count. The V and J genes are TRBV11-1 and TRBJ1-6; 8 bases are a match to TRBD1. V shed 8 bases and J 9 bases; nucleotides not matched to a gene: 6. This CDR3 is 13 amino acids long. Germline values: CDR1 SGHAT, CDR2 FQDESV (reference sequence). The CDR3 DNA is TGTGCCAGCGCGACAGGGGTAATTTCACCCCTCCACTTT. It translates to CASATGVISPLHF.

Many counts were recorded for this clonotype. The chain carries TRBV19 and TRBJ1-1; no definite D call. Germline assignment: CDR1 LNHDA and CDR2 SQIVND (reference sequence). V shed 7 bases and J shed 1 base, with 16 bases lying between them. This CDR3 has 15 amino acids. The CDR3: CASKGFGSSNTEAFF. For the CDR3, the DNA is TGTGCCAGTAAGGGTTTCGGGTCCTCGAACACTGAAGCTTTCTTT.

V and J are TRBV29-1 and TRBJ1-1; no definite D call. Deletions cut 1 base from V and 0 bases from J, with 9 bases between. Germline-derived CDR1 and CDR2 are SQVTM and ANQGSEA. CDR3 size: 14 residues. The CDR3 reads CSVEGGTMNTEAFF. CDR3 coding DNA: TGCAGCGTTGAAGGGGGAACAATGAACACTGAAGCTTTCTTT.

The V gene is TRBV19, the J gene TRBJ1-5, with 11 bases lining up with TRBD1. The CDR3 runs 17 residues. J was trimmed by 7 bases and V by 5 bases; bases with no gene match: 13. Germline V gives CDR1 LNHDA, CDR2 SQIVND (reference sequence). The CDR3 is CASSPRTGGGYEQPQHF. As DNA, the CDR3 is TGTGCCAGTAGTCCGAGGACAGGGGGCGGATACGAGCAGCCCCAGCATTTT. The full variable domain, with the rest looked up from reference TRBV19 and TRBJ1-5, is DGGITQSPKYLFRKEGQNVTLSCEQNLNHDAMYWYRQDPGQGLRLIYYSQIVNDFQKGDIAEGYSVSREKKESFPLTVTSAQKNPTAFYLCASSPRTGGGYEQPQHFGDGTRLSIL.

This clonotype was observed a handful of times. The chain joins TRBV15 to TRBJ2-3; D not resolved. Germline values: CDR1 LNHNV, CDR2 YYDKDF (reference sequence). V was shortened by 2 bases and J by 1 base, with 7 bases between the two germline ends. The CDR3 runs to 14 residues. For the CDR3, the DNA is TGTGCCACCAGCAGACAGGCAGGCACAGATACGCAGTATTTT. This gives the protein CATSRQAGTDTQYF.

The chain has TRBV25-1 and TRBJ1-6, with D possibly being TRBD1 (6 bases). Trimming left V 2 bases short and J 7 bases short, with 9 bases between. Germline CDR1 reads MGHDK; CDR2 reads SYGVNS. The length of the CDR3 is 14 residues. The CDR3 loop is CASSEPGANSPLHF. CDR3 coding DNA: TGTGCCAGCAGTGAACCGGGGGCGAATTCACCCCTCCACTTT.

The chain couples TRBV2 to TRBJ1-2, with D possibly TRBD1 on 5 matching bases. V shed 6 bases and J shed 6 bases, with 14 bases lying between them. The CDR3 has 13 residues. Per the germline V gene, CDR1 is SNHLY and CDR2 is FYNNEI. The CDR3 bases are TGTGCCAGCAGCCTCTCCTGGGGGGATGGCTACACCTTC. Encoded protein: CASSLSWGDGYTF.

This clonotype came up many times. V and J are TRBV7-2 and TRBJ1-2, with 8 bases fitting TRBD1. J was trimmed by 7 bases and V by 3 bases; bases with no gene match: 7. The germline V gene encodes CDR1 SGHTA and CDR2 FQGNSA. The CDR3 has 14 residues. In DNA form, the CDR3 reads TGTGCCAGCAGCTTTGACAGGGGAAGGGTTGGCTACACCTTC. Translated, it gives CASSFDRGRVGYTF.

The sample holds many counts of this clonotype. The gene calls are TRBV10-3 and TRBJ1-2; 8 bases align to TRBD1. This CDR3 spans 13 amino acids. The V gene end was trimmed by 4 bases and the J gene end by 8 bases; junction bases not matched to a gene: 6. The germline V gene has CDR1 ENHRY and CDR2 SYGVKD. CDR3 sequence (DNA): TGTGCCATCAGTGGCCGGACAGGGCACGGCTACACCTTC. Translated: CAISGRTGHGYTF.

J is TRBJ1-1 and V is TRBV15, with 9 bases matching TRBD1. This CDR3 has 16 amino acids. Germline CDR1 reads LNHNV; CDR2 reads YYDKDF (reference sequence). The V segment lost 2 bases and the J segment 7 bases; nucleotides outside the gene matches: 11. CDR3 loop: CATSRIHGQGLGEAFF. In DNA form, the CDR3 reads TGTGCCACCAGCAGAATACACGGACAGGGGTTGGGTGAAGCTTTCTTT.

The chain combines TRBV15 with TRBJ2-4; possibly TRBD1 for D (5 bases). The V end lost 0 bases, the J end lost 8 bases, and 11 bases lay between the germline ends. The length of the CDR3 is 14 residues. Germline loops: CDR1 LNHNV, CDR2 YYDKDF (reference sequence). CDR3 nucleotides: TGTGCCACCAGCAGAGATCAGGGCATGGACATTCAGTACTTC. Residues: CATSRDQGMDIQYF.

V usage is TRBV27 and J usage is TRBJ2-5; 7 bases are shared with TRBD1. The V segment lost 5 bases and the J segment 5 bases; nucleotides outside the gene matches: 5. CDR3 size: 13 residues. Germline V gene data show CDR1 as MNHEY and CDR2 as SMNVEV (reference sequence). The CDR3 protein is CASSTDRRETQYF. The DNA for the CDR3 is TGTGCCAGCAGTACGGACAGGAGGGAGACCCAGTACTTC.

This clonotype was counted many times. The CDR3 protein is CSAKQGGQPQHF. The CDR3 DNA reads TGCAGTGCTAAACAGGGCGGGCAGCCCCAGCATTTT. The V and J genes are TRBV20-1 and TRBJ1-5, with D tentatively TRBD1 (6 bases). The CDR3 loop spans 12 amino acids. The germline CDR1 and CDR2 sequences are DFQATT and SNEGSKA (reference sequence). The V end was cut by 4 bases, the J end by 7 bases, with 11 bases between.

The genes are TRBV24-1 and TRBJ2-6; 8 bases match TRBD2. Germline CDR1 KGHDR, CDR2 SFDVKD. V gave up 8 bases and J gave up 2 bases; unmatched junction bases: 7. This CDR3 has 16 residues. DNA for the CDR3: TGTGCCACCAATACCACCGGGGGGGCTGGGGCCAACGTCCTGACTTTC. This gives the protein CATNTTGGAGANVLTF.

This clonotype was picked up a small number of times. The CDR3 is CSVMDGSYEQYF. In nucleotides, the CDR3 is TGCAGCGTTATGGACGGATCCTACGAGCAGTACTTC. The gene calls are TRBV29-1 and TRBJ2-7, with D uncertain. The germline gives CDR1 SQVTM, CDR2 ANQGSEA. V was clipped by 5 bases and J by 1 base, with 9 bases between them. CDR3 length: 12 amino acids.

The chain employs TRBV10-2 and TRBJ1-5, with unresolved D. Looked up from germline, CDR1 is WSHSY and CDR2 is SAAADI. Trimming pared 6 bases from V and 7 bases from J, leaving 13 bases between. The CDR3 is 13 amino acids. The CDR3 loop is CASSTYENQPQHF. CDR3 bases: TGCGCCAGCAGCACCTACGAGAACCAGCCCCAGCATTTT.

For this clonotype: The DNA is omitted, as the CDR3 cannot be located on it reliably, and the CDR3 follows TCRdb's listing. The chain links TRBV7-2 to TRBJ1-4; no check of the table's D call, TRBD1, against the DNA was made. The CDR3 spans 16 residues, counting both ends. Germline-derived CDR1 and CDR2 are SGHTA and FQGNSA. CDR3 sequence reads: CASSLGAGHQLKNCFF.

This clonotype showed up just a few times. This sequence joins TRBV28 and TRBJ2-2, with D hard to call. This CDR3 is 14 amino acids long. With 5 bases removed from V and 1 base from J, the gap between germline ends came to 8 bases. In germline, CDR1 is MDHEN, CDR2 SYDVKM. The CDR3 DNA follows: TGTGCCAGCAGTGATCAGAAGAACACCGGGGAGCTGTTTTTT. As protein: CASSDQKNTGELFF.